This record covers a single T cell receptor beta chain. There is no known antigen for this receptor. No base quality information exists; no much larger clone differs at one position. This sample's time point label indicates: 4 weeks on oral tofacitinib. This sample's treatment or condition label indicates: oral pan-JAK inhibitor, 5-10 mg twice daily. Lesional scalp punch biopsies and peripheral blood were collected from alopecia areata patients. PBMCs were isolated by density centrifugation and stained for CD3, CD4 and CD8, and CD4+ and CD8+ T cells were sorted on a FACSAria. From the cysteine up to the phenylalanine, the CDR3 has a length of 17 residues. Here the CDR3 DNA is all that survives: 51 bases in frame from base 1. Germline trimming amounts to 4 bases on V and 1 base on J, with 11 as the count of junction bases outside the gene matches. CDR1 and CDR2 were assigned from the germline V gene (reference sequence) as PRHDT and FYEKMQ.

This specimen belongs to a study of CD8+ T cells in alopecia areata (dated by TCRdb to the late 2010s). For the study in its entirety: Treated patients were enrolled in an open-label pilot trial of oral tofacitinib at 5 to 10 mg twice daily for moderate-to-severe alopecia areata. Patients stayed on tofacitinib for 6 to 18 months and then had 6 months of follow-up off drug so that delayed response and recurrence could be assessed. In treated patients, disease severity was measured using the SALT score, which gives the percentage of scalp surface area affected. High-throughput TCRbeta sequencing was used to examine T cell clonal expansion in alopecia areata in both the C3H/HeJ mouse model and human patients. On the human side, TCRbeta sequencing was run on scalp tissue and on sorted CD4+ and CD8+ peripheral blood T cells from healthy controls and from alopecia areata patients with either patchy or totalis/universalis disease. Biopsies were taken from tofacitinib-treated patients at baseline and again at 4 and 24 weeks into treatment, and several of those patients also had a later scalp biopsy. Clonality in the scalp was compared among normal scalp (n=4), patchy alopecia areata scalp (n=8), and alopecia totalis/universalis scalp (n=8). RNA came from the PAXgene miRNA kit for fixed scalp, the miRNeasy kit for PBMCs, and the RNeasy kit for mouse skin. immunoSEQ multiplex PCR using 35 Vbeta forward primers and 13 Jbeta reverse primers was used to amplify TCRbeta CDR3 regions.

On the study overall, not on this receptor specifically: Because the treated cohort was small and had only one nonresponder, larger studies are needed to examine links between baseline CD8+ expansion and response. During tofacitinib treatment, many expanded lesional clones remained in scalp and blood, and this persistence may partly explain relapse after treatment is stopped. Scalp clonality and the number of expanded CD8+ clones among the top 100 scalp clones were significantly decreased by tofacitinib. Scalp TCR repertoire analysis is complicated because resident alphabeta T cells in normal human skin are also sequenced, whereas mouse skin is dominated by gammadelta T cells. TCR sequences shared between patients were less clear than in mice, possibly partly because of HLA diversity in the patient population. Lesional scalp, especially in alopecia totalis/universalis, showed higher clonality and more expanded CD8+ clones than normal scalp, suggesting antigenic drive.

Library creation used the immunoSEQ multiplex PCR assay. To provide template for TCR sequencing, every sample had RNA extracted and reverse transcribed into cDNA. SuperScript III was used for first-strand cDNA synthesis, primed with a 2:1 mix of oligo-dT and random hexamers. A synthetic immune receptor repertoire was used to gauge amplification bias, and whatever bias remained was removed computationally. Per the authors' processing: Raw reads were preprocessed to remove errors, and CDR3 was defined by IMGT conventions from the conserved cysteine to phenylalanine. Clonality was computed as 1 minus the Shannon entropy, with the entropy normalized by log2 of the number of productive unique TCRs. Scalp TCRbeta sequences were cross-referenced with sorted blood CD4 and CD8 repertoires so that the CD4 or CD8 identity of scalp clones could be inferred. TCRdb provides this immuneACCESS table in a form limited to in-frame rearrangements. Some clones are lacking; in checked studies, under half of them reflect an unresolved V gene, and why the rest are absent is not known. D and trimming come from the DNA, and the V and J calls and clone size come from that table. The sample records fewer than 250,000 clones, over 60% of which are singletons. The ten largest clones add up to roughly 4.2% of the sample.

The sequence links TRBV13 to TRBJ2-3; TRBD2 lines up with 7 middle nucleotides. The TCR was taken from a human donor with alopecia areata. The sequencing here drew on CD4+ T cells sorted from blood, taken at week 4, from a patient treated with tofacitinib. CDR3 sequence: CASSSYSKRGGTDTQYF. The nucleotide sequence is TGTGCCAGCAGCTCCTATTCTAAGCGGGGCGGCACAGATACGCAGTATTTT.